This TCR beta chain was obtained from a study of cytomegalovirus exposure and HLA in healthy donors. Germline V CDR1 and CDR2: GTSNPN, SVGIG (reference sequence). CDR3 length: 14 residues. Trimming left V 5 bases short and J 1 base short, with 11 bases between. Broader study findings: The classifier, whose performance was assessed in both the original and validation cohorts, reportedly diagnosed cytomegalovirus status with high specificity and sensitivity.

Primers: 60 Vbeta forward and 13 Jbeta reverse. Clones were read by immunoSEQ multiplex PCR, and TCRdb kept only the in-frame ones, dropping some. The table shows about 150,000 clones, with around 87% occurring only once. As regards this clone: The antigen remains undetermined.

The sample was PBMCs. The V call is TRBV30, the J call TRBJ2-2, with a possible D match to TRBD1 (5 bases). This TCR derives from a woman in her thirties in good health and CMV-seronegative. Here the CDR3 reads CAWLPGMNTGELFF. The CDR3 DNA reads TGTGCCTGGCTGCCAGGGATGAACACCGGGGAGCTGTTTTTT.